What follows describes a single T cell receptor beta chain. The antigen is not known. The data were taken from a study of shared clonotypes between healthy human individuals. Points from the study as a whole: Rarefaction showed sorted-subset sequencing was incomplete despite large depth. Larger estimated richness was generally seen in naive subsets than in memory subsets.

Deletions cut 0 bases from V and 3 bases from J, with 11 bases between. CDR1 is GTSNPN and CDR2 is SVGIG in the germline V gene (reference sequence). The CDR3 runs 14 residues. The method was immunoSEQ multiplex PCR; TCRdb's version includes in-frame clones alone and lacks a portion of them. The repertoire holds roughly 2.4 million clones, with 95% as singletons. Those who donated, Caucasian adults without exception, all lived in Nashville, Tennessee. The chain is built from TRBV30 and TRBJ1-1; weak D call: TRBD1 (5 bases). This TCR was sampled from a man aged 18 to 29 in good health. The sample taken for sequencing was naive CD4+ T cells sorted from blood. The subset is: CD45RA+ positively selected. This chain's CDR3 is CAWSVDRSYTEAFF. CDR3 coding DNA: TGTGCCTGGAGTGTAGACAGAAGCTACACTGAAGCTTTCTTT.